The sequence of this TCR beta chain was determined in a study of blood T cell repertoires in COVID-19. On the study more broadly: Samples representing acute and convalescent COVID-19 were sourced from the United States, Italy and Spain.

Sequenced by immunoSEQ multiplex PCR; TCRdb stores in-frame clones only, minus some. The sample holds fewer than 400,000 clones, roughly 90% seen once. The CDR3 has 14 amino acids. The germline V gene has CDR1 MDHEN and CDR2 SYDVKM. Losses at the gene ends were 4 bases for V and 3 bases for J; bases not matched to a gene: 1. This TCR was recovered from a woman aged 25 to 45 with COVID-19, enrolled during active disease. The chain combines TRBV28 with TRBJ1-3, with 9 nucleotides matching TRBD1. The sample consisted of peripheral blood. The CDR3 bases are TGTGCCAGCAGTTACAGGGGGCATGGAAACACCATATATTTT. It yields the protein CASSYRGHGNTIYF.